This record covers a single T cell receptor beta chain. This record comes from a study of monozygotic twins with inflammatory bowel disease. Germline V CDR1 and CDR2: SEHNR, FQNEAQ (reference sequence). The CDR3 consists of 15 residues. TCRdb re-called the 5' RACE reads and gives one entry per CDR3 protein, without DNA. The sample's table shows some 170,000 distinct CDR3 sequences. Sequenced input: blood. The gene calls are TRBV7-9 and TRBJ2-1; there is no DNA to check the TCRdb D call of TRBD2. This clonotype was sampled from a human donor with ulcerative colitis or Crohn's disease, or a healthy co-twin of an affected twin (not recorded which). The chain's CDR3 is CASATPRGPLNEQFF.